A selection of T cell receptor beta chains follows, all from one sample in a study of OX40 agonist ivuxolimab in advanced cancers. Using immunoSEQ multiplex PCR, the repertoire was profiled, and TCRdb retains in-frame clones only, with some absent. The table records some 96,000 clones, 89% of them present only once. This specimen consisted of CD4+ or CD8+ T cells sorted from blood, obtained in a trial of the OX40 agonist ivuxolimab. The receptor set was obtained from an adult with an advanced solid tumor such as melanoma, head and neck, liver or kidney cancer. Each CDR3 is given with its conserved first and last residue. The D gene is left open where the match is weak. Where a row states a size, it is once, few, many or the class of an expanded clone; other rows omit it.

>.|.|TRBJ2-5|TRBV16
CASSQTVSTQYF
TGTGCCAGCAGCCAAACGGTGTCGACCCAGTACTTC
>TRBD1|.|TRBJ2-3|TRBV5-1
CASSRGPVLDTQYF
TGCGCCAGCAGCAGGGGGCCCGTATTAGATACGCAGTATTTT
>.|.|TRBJ2-7|TRBV2
CASSGSYEQYF
TGTGCCAGCAGTGGCTCCTACGAGCAGTACTTC
>TRBD2|.|TRBJ2-3|TRBV5-4
CASSRSGRAGDTQYF
TGTGCCAGCAGCCGTAGCGGGAGGGCCGGAGATACGCAGTATTTT
>.|.|TRBJ2-1|TRBV29-1
CSVEKTTLEQFF
TGCAGCGTTGAAAAGACGACACTCGAGCAGTTCTTC
>.|.|TRBJ1-1|TRBV6-1
CASKSKGGMGRAFF
TGTGCCAGCAAGAGCAAGGGGGGCATGGGACGAGCTTTCTTT
>.|.|TRBJ1-2|TRBV14
CASSQEIIGQKYF
TGTGCCAGCAGCCAAGAAATCATCGGGCAGAAGTACTTC
>TRBD2|.|TRBJ2-5|TRBV5-6
CASSFGGTRETQYF
TGTGCCAGCAGCTTCGGGGGGACCCGGGAGACCCAGTACTTC
>.|.|TRBJ2-7|TRBV19
CASGGQGKPSYEQYF
TGTGCCAGCGGGGGCCAGGGGAAACCATCATACGAGCAGTACTTC
>TRBD2|.|TRBJ2-5|TRBV7-2
CASSSRASGGRETQYF
TGTGCCAGCAGCTCCAGAGCTAGCGGGGGGCGGGAGACCCAGTACTTC
>TRBD1|.|TRBJ1-2|TRBV6-5
CASRRGQLNYGYTF
TGTGCCAGCAGGCGGGGACAGCTTAACTATGGCTACACCTTC
>.|.|TRBJ2-5|TRBV2
CASMRGLRGKETQYF
TGTGCCAGCATGAGGGGACTGAGAGGTAAAGAGACCCAGTACTTC
>TRBD1|once|TRBJ2-7|TRBV6-1
CASSLDRVNEQYF
TGTGCCAGCTCCCTGGACAGGGTCAACGAGCAGTACTTC
>TRBD1|few|TRBJ2-2|TRBV6-5
CASSRRQGFGELFF
TGTGCCAGCAGCCGGCGACAGGGGTTCGGGGAGCTGTTTTTT
>.|.|TRBJ2-5|TRBV27
CASSLTRETQYF
TGTGCCAGCAGTTTAACTAGGGAGACCCAGTACTTC
>.|.|TRBJ1-4|TRBV19
CASSRPTAGTLSNEKLFF
TGTGCCAGTAGTAGACCGACCGCCGGGACGCTTTCTAATGAAAAACTGTTTTTT
>.|.|TRBJ1-1|TRBV28
CASRVDRAVVEAFF
TGTGCCAGCAGGGTGGACCGGGCTGTAGTTGAAGCTTTCTTT
>.|.|TRBJ2-5|TRBV5-1
CASSLGPGTQYF
TGCGCCAGCAGCTTGGGGCCCGGGACCCAGTACTTC
>.|.|TRBJ1-2|TRBV6-5
CASGAFGVSYGYTF
TGTGCCAGCGGGGCTTTTGGAGTCTCCTATGGCTACACCTTC
>.|.|TRBJ2-7|TRBV2
CASSERSGRDGMKDYEQYF
TGTGCCAGCAGTGAAAGGTCGGGAAGGGACGGGATGAAGGACTACGAGCAGTACTTC
>.|.|TRBJ2-3|TRBV7-9
CATPQGGGFTDTQYF
TGTGCCACCCCTCAGGGGGGCGGGTTCACAGATACGCAGTATTTT
>.|.|TRBJ2-3|TRBV6-1
CASSGWEKGVDTQYF
TGTGCCAGCAGTGGCTGGGAGAAAGGTGTCGATACGCAGTATTTT
>.|.|TRBJ2-3|TRBV6-1
CASSDRQPTDTQYF
TGTGCCAGCAGTGATCGACAGCCCACAGATACGCAGTATTTT
>.|.|TRBJ1-1|TRBV5-1
CASSLESLNGAFF
TGCGCCAGCAGCTTGGAGAGCCTTAACGGGGCTTTCTTT
>.|.|TRBJ2-7|TRBV5-1
CASSLARGSYEQYF
TGCGCCAGCAGCTTGGCCCGCGGGTCCTACGAGCAGTACTTC
>.|once|TRBJ1-4|TRBV5-1
CASSLAGVGEKLFF
TGCGCCAGCAGCTTGGCTGGGGTTGGAGAAAAACTGTTTTTT
>.|.|TRBJ2-3|TRBV5-1
CASSLAGSPPDTQYF
TGCGCCAGCAGCTTGGCTGGTTCCCCCCCAGATACGCAGTATTTT
>TRBD2|.|TRBJ2-3|TRBV29-1
CSVLGASGGRNTQYF
TGCAGCGTCCTAGGGGCTAGCGGGGGGAGAAATACGCAGTATTTT
>TRBD1|.|TRBJ1-5|TRBV28
CASSIVGGQASHQPQHF
TGTGCCAGCAGTATCGTTGGGGGACAGGCCTCGCATCAGCCCCAGCATTTT
>TRBD2|.|TRBJ2-1|TRBV19
CASSLGTSGRGEQFF
TGTGCCAGTAGTCTGGGGACTAGCGGGAGAGGTGAGCAGTTCTTC
>.|.|TRBJ2-2|TRBV27
CASSFLGATGELFF
TGTGCCAGCAGTTTTCTGGGGGCTACCGGGGAGCTGTTTTTT
>.|.|TRBJ2-3|TRBV28
CAVGSRGRADTQYF
TGTGCCGTGGGGAGTAGGGGTCGGGCAGATACGCAGTATTTT
>.|.|TRBJ1-2|TRBV29-1
CSVLEGGRGGYTF
TGCAGCGTCCTAGAGGGTGGTAGAGGAGGCTACACCTTC
>TRBD2|.|TRBJ2-7|TRBV9
CASSVGGSGVWEQYF
TGTGCCAGCAGCGTAGGGGGTAGCGGGGTTTGGGAGCAGTACTTC
>.|.|TRBJ1-5|TRBV5-4
CASSLAGDQPQHF
TGTGCCAGCAGCTTGGCCGGGGATCAGCCCCAGCATTTT
>.|.|TRBJ1-4|TRBV7-9
CASSLVGGTYEKLFF
TGTGCCAGCAGCTTAGTGGGGGGGACTTACGAAAAACTGTTTTTT
>TRBD1|.|TRBJ2-6|TRBV4-2
CASSSSLDRGWGANVLTF
TGTGCCAGCAGCTCCTCCCTGGACAGGGGGTGGGGGGCCAACGTCCTGACTTTC
>TRBD1|.|TRBJ1-2|TRBV18
CASSPGQVDGYTF
TGTGCCAGCTCACCCGGACAGGTTGATGGCTACACCTTC
>.|.|TRBJ2-3|TRBV21-1
CASSKEVGRDTQYF
TGTGCCAGCAGCAAAGAGGTTGGGAGGGATACGCAGTATTTT
>.|once|TRBJ1-2|TRBV6-5
CASTPGDYGYTF
TGTGCCAGCACCCCAGGGGACTATGGCTACACCTTC
>.|.|TRBJ1-1|TRBV21-1
CASSKGTGRAKNTEAFF
TGTGCCAGCAGCAAAGGGACAGGAAGGGCGAAAAACACTGAAGCTTTCTTT
>TRBD1|.|TRBJ2-4|TRBV19
CASTAGTGIGNIQYF
TGTGCCAGTACAGCCGGGACAGGGATCGGAAACATTCAGTACTTC
>TRBD1|.|TRBJ1-1|TRBV6-5
CASSSPTGQAFF
TGTGCCAGCAGTTCCCCGACAGGGCAAGCTTTCTTT
>.|.|TRBJ2-3|TRBV19
CASSMSGAYTDTQYF
TGTGCCAGTAGTATGTCAGGGGCGTATACAGATACGCAGTATTTT
>.|once|TRBJ1-3|TRBV2
CASSGDSSGNTIYF
TGTGCCAGCAGTGGCGACAGCTCTGGAAACACCATATATTTT
>TRBD2|.|TRBJ2-1|TRBV19
CASRLLGLADNEQFF
TGTGCCAGTAGGCTTTTAGGACTAGCGGACAATGAGCAGTTCTTC
>TRBD1|few|TRBJ1-4|TRBV5-1
CASSLSGTDNEKLFF
TGCGCCAGCAGCTTGTCCGGGACAGATAATGAAAAACTGTTTTTT
>TRBD1|.|TRBJ2-3|TRBV6-7
CASSYCWGQGETDTQYF
TGTGCCAGCAGTTACTGTTGGGGACAGGGGGAAACAGATACGCAGTATTTT
>TRBD2|.|TRBJ2-7|TRBV6-6
CASSYSPSGYEQYF
TGTGCCAGCAGTTACTCGCCTAGCGGGTACGAGCAGTACTTC
>.|once|TRBJ2-1|TRBV4-2
CASSQEPSSYNEQFF
TGTGCCAGCAGCCAAGAACCGAGCTCCTACAATGAGCAGTTCTTC